The 18 T cell receptor beta chains presented below share a single source sample, sequenced in a study of control samples from healthy donors and cancer patients (TCRdb year 2020). The library came from the immunoSEQ multiplex PCR assay. The immuneACCESS repertoire file appears here via TCRdb, limited to in-frame rearrangements. These files lack a portion of the clones; in checked studies, under half of the deficit traces to unresolved V genes, and the cause of the others is not known. Present in this sample are tens of thousands of clones, 88% of which were seen just once. Of the sample, around an eighth is held by the ten largest clones. Sequenced sample: blood. All receptors come from a woman in her 70s in good health.

This chain uses TRBV5-4 with TRBJ2-5; D may be TRBD2 (6 bases). Germline V gives CDR1 SGHNT, CDR2 YYREEE (reference sequence). CDR3 length: 13 residues. Between the trimmed V and J ends, which lost 3 bases and 5 bases, there was a span of 11 bases. The DNA for the CDR3 is TGTGCCAGCAGCTCGGGGAGGCGGGAGACCCAGTACTTC. It translates to CASSSGRRETQYF.

The chain combines TRBV7-9 with TRBJ2-1; D is unclear. CDR1 and CDR2 (germline): SEHNR, FQNEAQ (reference sequence). Trimming cost V 1 base and J 7 bases, with 8 bases left between them. The length of the CDR3 is 13 residues. As DNA, the CDR3 is TGTGCCAGCAGCTTAGGGGTTTCGAATGAGCAGTTCTTC. The encoded protein is CASSLGVSNEQFF.

The gene calls are TRBV14 and TRBJ2-3; D gene ambiguous. CDR1 is SGHDN, CDR2 FVKESK, per germline. This CDR3 has 12 residues. Trimming took off 3 bases at V and 2 bases at J, with 3 bases between the two ends. CDR3 sequence: CASSQFTDTQYF. The DNA for the CDR3 is TGTGCCAGCAGCCAGTTCACAGATACGCAGTATTTT.

This rearrangement joins TRBV3-1 (or the pseudogene TRBV3-2) to TRBJ2-7; the D gene could be TRBD1 or TRBD2 (7 bases each). V lost 1 base to trimming and J lost 1 base, with 17 bases between them. The CDR3 length is 17 residues. Germline CDR1 reads LGHDT; CDR2 reads YNNKEL (reference sequence). The CDR3 coding sequence is TGTGCCAGCAGCCAAGGCTCGGGGAGGGGGCAGTCCTACGAGCAGTACTTC. Protein: CASSQGSGRGQSYEQYF.

The chain joins TRBV4-3 to TRBJ2-2; 9 bases map to TRBD1. Germline CDR1 reads LGHNA; CDR2 reads YSLEER. Unmatched junction bases numbered 2, after V lost 4 bases and J lost 5 bases. The CDR3 extends over 14 amino acids. The CDR3 DNA follows: TGCGCCAGCAGCCTGGGACAGGGAACCGGGGAGCTGTTTTTT. Protein product: CASSLGQGTGELFF.

V is TRBV7-2 and J is TRBJ1-5; D may be TRBD1 (6 bases). Germline CDR1 reads SGHTA; CDR2 reads FQGNSA. Trimming removed 8 bases from V and 1 base from J, with 9 bases in between. The CDR3 extends over 13 amino acids. The CDR3 region has the DNA TGTGCCAGCGGACAGTTCAGCAATCAGCCCCAGCATTTT. Translation: CASGQFSNQPQHF.

The chain has TRBV11-2 and TRBJ1-1; 7 positions agree with TRBD1. The CDR3 contains 15 residues. V trimming: 0 bases; J trimming: 10 bases; junction bases outside the gene matches: 11. CDR1 SGHAT and CDR2 FQNNGV come from the germline V gene. The CDR3 DNA follows: TGTGCCAGCAGCTTAGAAGGTGGCAGGGGGATCGCAGCTTTCTTT. Amino acid sequence: CASSLEGGRGIAAFF. Based on the CDR3 plus reference TRBV11-2 and TRBJ1-1, the full variable domain is EAGVAQSPRYKIIEKRQSVAFWCNPISGHATLYWYQQILGQGPKLLIQFQNNGVVDDSQLPKDRFSAERLKGVDSTLKIQPAKLEDSAVYLCASSLEGGRGIAAFFGQGTRLTVV.

This clone was found once. The chain recombines TRBV5-5 with TRBJ2-7, with TRBD2 identical over 10 bases. The V gene's germline CDR1 is SGHKS and CDR2 YYEKEE (reference sequence). V lost 5 bases to trimming and J lost 3 bases; unmatched junction nucleotides: 5. The CDR3 sequence is 14 residues long. The CDR3 nucleotides read TGTGCCAGCAGTTCACTAGCGGGAAACTACGAGCAGTACTTC. It codes for CASSSLAGNYEQYF.

The chain uses TRBV5-6 and TRBJ2-7, with D tentatively TRBD2 (6 bases). The germline CDR1 and CDR2 sequences are SGHDT and YYEEEE. This CDR3 contains 16 residues. Deletions cut 0 bases from V and 5 bases from J, with 18 bases between. As DNA, the CDR3 is TGTGCCAGCAGCTTGGTAGGCGGGGACGGTCTCAACGAGCAGTACTTC. Its protein product is CASSLVGGDGLNEQYF.

The chain carries TRBV5-1 and TRBJ1-4; weak D call: TRBD1 (5 bases). The germline gives CDR1 SGHRS, CDR2 YFSETQ. The CDR3 consists of 15 residues. V lost 0 bases and J 7 bases, leaving 13 bases between the germline ends. CDR3 sequence (DNA): TGCGCCAGCAGCTTGGCCCGGGCTAGGGGTGAAAAACTGTTTTTT. Its translation: CASSLARARGEKLFF.

The CDR3 nucleotides are TGTGCCAGCACCAGGGGGGGGGTGGCTTTCTTT. It encodes CASTRGGVAFF. The chain carries TRBV6-5 and TRBJ1-1, with 7 bases matching TRBD1. V dropped 7 bases and J dropped 11; count of bases not matched to a gene: 7. CDR1 and CDR2 from the germline V gene are MNHEY and SVGAGI. The CDR3 is 11 residues long.

The chain links TRBV6-5 to TRBJ2-7, with 12 positions matching TRBD2. This CDR3 region has 15 residues. The junction had 3 bases not matched to a gene; V was cut back by 4 bases and J by 2 bases. Germline-derived CDR1 and CDR2 are MNHEY and SVGAGI. The CDR3 spells CASSSWTSGTYEQYF. The CDR3 nucleotides read TGTGCCAGCAGTTCGTGGACTAGCGGGACCTACGAGCAGTACTTC.

For the CDR3, the DNA is TGCGCCAGCAGCTTGAATGGGGTAGCCGGAAACACCATATATTTT. Protein sequence: CASSLNGVAGNTIYF. V and J are TRBV5-1 and TRBJ1-3; D gene uncertain. CDR1 and CDR2 from the germline V gene are SGHRS and YFSETQ. Trimming left V 1 base short and J 4 bases short, with 12 bases between. The CDR3 contains 15 residues. The full variable domain, its missing parts supplied by reference TRBV5-1 and TRBJ1-3, is KAGVTQTPRYLIKTRGQQVTLSCSPISGHRSVSWYQQTPGQGLQFLFEYFSETQRNKGNFPGRFSGRQFSNSRSEMNVSTLELGDSALYLCASSLNGVAGNTIYFGEGSWLTVV.

This chain joins TRBV7-2 and TRBJ2-2; D not certain. The CDR3 contains 14 residues. V was cut by 1 base and J by 6 bases, with 9 bases left in between. Germline values: CDR1 SGHTA, CDR2 FQGNSA. The CDR3 protein is CASSLVSGPGELFF. The CDR3 DNA reads as TGTGCCAGCAGCTTAGTCTCCGGGCCCGGGGAGCTGTTTTTT.

The genes are TRBV5-1 and TRBJ2-5; D may be TRBD1 (5 bases). With 4 bases removed from V and 5 bases from J, the gap between germline ends came to 12 bases. The CDR3 is 13 amino acids. The germline CDR1 and CDR2 sequences are SGHRS and YFSETQ. CDR3 nucleotide sequence: TGCGCCAGCAGCCAAACAGGATGGGAGACCCAGTACTTC. This gives the protein CASSQTGWETQYF.

The chain uses TRBV7-2 and TRBJ2-1; 8 bases are a match to TRBD1. This CDR3 contains 16 residues. Germline CDR1 SGHTA, CDR2 FQGNSA. The V segment lost 5 bases and the J segment 1 base; nucleotides outside the gene matches: 7. The CDR3 region is CASSPRTGKSYNEQFF. The CDR3 nucleotides read TGTGCCAGCAGCCCCCGGACAGGGAAATCCTACAATGAGCAGTTCTTC.

V and J are TRBV6-5 and TRBJ2-7; 7 positions match TRBD1. Germline trimming cut 6 bases from V and 5 bases from J; bases unmatched to any gene: 7. CDR1 and CDR2 (germline): MNHEY, SVGAGI. The CDR3 is 13 amino acids. The chain's CDR3 is CASRLGQSNEQYF. In nucleotides, the CDR3 is TGTGCCAGCAGGTTGGGACAGAGCAACGAGCAGTACTTC.

The chain couples TRBV25-1 to TRBJ2-7, with TRBD2 identical over 10 bases. This CDR3 has 15 amino acids. CDR1 MGHDK and CDR2 SYGVNS come from the germline V gene. The V and J ends lost 1 base and 5 bases, in that order; junction bases with no gene match: 5. The CDR3, as DNA: TGTGCCAGCAGTGAATGGCTAGCGGGAGCGGACGAGCAGTACTTC. This codes for CASSEWLAGADEQYF.